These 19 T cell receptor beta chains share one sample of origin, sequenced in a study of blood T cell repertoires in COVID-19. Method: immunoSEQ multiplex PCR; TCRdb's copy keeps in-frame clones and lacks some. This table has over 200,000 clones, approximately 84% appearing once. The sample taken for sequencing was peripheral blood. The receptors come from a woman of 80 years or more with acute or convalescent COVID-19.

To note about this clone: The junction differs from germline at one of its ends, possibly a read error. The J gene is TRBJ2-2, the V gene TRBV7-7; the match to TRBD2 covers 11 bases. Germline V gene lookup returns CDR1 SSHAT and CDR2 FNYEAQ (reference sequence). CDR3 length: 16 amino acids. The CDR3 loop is CASSIAGGPNTGELFF. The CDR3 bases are TGTGCCAGCAGCATAGCGGGAGGGCCGAACACCGGGGAGCTGTTTTTT.

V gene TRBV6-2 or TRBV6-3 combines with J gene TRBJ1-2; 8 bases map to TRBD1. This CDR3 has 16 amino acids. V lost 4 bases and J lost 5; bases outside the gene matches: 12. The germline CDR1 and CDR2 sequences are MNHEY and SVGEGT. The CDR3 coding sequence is TGTGCCAGCAGTTTAACCCTTCGGACAGGGTATTATGGCTACACCTTC. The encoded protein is CASSLTLRTGYYGYTF.

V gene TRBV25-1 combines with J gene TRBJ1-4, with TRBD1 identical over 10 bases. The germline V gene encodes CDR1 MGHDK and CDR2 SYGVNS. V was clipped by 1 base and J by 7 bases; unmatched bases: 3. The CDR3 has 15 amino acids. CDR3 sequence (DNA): TGTGCCAGCAGTGAATGGACAGGGGGGGGTGAAAAACTGTTTTTT. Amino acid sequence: CASSEWTGGGEKLFF.

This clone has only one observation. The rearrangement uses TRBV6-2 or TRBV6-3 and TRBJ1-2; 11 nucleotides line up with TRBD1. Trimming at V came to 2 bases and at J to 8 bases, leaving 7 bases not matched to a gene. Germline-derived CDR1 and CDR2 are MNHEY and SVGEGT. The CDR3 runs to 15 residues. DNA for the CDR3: TGTGCCAGCAGTTACGGGACAGGGGGTACTAACGGCTACACCTTC. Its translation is CASSYGTGGTNGYTF.

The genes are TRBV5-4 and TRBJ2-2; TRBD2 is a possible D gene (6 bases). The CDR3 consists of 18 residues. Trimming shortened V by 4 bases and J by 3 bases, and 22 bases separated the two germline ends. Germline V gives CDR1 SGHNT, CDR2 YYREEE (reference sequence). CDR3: CASSLRPLLASYTGELFF. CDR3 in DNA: TGTGCCAGCAGCCTCCGCCCTTTGCTAGCGTCTTACACCGGGGAGCTGTTTTTT. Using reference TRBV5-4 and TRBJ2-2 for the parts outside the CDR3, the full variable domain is ETGVTQSPTHLIKTRGQQVTLRCSSQSGHNTVSWYQQALGQGPQFIFQYYREEENGRGNFPPRFSGLQFPNYSSELNVNALELDDSALYLCASSLRPLLASYTGELFFGEGSRLTVL.

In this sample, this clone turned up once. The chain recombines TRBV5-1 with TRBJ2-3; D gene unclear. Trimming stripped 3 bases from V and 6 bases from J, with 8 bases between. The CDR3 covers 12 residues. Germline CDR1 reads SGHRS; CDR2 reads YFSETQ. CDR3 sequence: CASSSGRDTQYF. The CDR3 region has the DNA TGCGCCAGCAGCTCAGGAAGGGATACGCAGTATTTT.

CDR3 nucleotide sequence: TGTGCCAGTAGTCTTGGACAGGGGGGCTATGGCTACACCTTC. Residues: CASSLGQGGYGYTF. V is TRBV19 and J is TRBJ1-2; TRBD1 agrees at 10 bases. V lost 5 bases to trimming and J lost 4 bases; unmatched junction nucleotides: 4. Looked up from germline, CDR1 is LNHDA and CDR2 is SQIVND (reference sequence). This CDR3 comprises 14 residues.

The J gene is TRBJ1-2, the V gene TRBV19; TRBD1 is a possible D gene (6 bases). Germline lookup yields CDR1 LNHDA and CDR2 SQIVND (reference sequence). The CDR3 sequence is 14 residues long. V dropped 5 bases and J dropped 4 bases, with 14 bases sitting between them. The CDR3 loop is CASSLKTGSYGYTF. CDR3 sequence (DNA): TGTGCCAGTAGTTTAAAGACAGGCTCCTATGGCTACACCTTC.

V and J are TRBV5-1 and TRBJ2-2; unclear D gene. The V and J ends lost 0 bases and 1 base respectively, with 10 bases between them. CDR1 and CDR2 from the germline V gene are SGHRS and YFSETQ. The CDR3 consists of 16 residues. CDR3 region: CASSLGATLNTGELFF. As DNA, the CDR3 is TGCGCCAGCAGCTTGGGCGCGACTTTGAACACCGGGGAGCTGTTTTTT.

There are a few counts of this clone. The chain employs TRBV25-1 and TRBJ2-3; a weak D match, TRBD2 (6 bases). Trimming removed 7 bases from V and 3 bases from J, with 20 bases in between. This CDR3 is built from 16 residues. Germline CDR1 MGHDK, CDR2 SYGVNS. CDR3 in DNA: TGTGCCAGCACCGATGTACACGGGAGAGGGACAGATACGCAGTATTTT. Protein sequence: CASTDVHGRGTDTQYF.

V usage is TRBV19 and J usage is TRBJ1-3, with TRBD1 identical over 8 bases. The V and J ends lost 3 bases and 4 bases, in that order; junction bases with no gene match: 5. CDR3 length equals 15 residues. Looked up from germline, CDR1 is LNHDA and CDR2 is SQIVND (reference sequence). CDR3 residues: CASSIRRQGGNTIYF. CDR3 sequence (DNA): TGTGCCAGTAGTATCCGGCGACAGGGGGGAAACACCATATATTTT. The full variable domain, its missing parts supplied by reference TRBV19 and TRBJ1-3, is DGGITQSPKYLFRKEGQNVTLSCEQNLNHDAMYWYRQDPGQGLRLIYYSQIVNDFQKGDIAEGYSVSREKKESFPLTVTSAQKNPTAFYLCASSIRRQGGNTIYFGEGSWLTVV.

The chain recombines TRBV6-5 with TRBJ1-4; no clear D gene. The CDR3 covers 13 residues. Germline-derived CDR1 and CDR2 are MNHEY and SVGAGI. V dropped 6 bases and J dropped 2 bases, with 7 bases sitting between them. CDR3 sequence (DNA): TGTGCCAGCAGGCAACGGACTAATGAAAAACTGTTTTTT. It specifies CASRQRTNEKLFF.

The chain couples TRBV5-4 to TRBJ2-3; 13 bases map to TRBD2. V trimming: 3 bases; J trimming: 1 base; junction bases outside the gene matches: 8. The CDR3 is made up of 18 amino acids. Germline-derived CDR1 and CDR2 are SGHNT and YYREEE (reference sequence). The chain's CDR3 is CASSSYTSGRVGTDTQYF. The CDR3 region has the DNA TGTGCCAGCAGCTCGTACACTAGCGGGAGGGTCGGCACAGATACGCAGTATTTT.

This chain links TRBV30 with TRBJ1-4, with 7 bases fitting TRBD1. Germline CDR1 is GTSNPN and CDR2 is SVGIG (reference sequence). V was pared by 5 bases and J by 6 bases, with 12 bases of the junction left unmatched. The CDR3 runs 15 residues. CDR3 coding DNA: TGTGCCTGGGGGAGGACGACAGGGCGGTATGAAAAACTGTTTTTT. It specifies CAWGRTTGRYEKLFF. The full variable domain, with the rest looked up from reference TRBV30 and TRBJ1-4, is SQTIHQWPATLVQPVGSPLSLECTVEGTSNPNLYWYRQAAGRGLQLLFYSVGIGQISSEVPQNLSASRPQDRQFILSSKKLLLSDSGFYLCAWGRTTGRYEKLFFGSGTQLSVL.

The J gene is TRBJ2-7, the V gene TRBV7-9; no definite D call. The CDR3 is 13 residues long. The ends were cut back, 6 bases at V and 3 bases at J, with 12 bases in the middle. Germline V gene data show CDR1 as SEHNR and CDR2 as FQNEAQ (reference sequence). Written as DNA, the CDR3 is TGTGCCAGCAGTTCAACAGTGGTCTACGAGCAGTACTTC. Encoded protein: CASSSTVVYEQYF.

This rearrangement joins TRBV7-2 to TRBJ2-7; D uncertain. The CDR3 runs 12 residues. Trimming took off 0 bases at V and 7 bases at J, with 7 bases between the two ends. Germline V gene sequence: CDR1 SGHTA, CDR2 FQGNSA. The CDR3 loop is CASSLAVGEQYF. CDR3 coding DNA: TGTGCCAGCAGCTTAGCTGTCGGGGAGCAGTACTTC.

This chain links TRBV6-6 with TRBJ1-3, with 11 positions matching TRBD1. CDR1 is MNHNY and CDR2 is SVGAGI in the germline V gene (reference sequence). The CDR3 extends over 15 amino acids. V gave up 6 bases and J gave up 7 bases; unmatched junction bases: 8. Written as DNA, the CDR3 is TGTGCCAGCAGCCGGGACAGGGGGACGGTGAACACCATATATTTT. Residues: CASSRDRGTVNTIYF.

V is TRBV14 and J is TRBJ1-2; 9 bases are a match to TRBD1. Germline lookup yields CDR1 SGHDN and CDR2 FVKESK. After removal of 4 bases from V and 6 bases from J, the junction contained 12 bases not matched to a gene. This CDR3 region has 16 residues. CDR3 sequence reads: CASSPYPGTGLDGYTF. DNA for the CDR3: TGTGCCAGCAGCCCTTACCCAGGGACAGGGCTGGATGGCTACACCTTC.

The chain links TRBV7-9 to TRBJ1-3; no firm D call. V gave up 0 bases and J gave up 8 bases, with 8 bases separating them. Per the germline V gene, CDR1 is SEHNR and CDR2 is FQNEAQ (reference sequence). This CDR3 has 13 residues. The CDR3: CASSLAGSHTIYF. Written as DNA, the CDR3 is TGTGCCAGCAGCTTAGCAGGGAGTCACACCATATATTTT.